This T cell receptor (beta chain) comes out of a study of blood T cell repertoires in COVID-19. Study-wide background: Material from acute and convalescent COVID-19 was sourced from the United States, Italy and Spain.

Germline lookup yields CDR1 MGHRA and CDR2 YSYEKL. V was clipped by 2 bases and J by 4 bases, with 6 bases between them. The CDR3 spans 13 residues. Profiling relied on immunoSEQ multiplex PCR, and the TCRdb table lists in-frame clones only, not all of them. The sample has roughly 35,000 clones; 80% are singletons. This clone is labeled medium-sized. This sequence was found in a man older than 75 with acute or convalescent COVID-19. The J gene is TRBJ1-5, the V gene TRBV4-1; D not certain. The sample consisted of peripheral blood. The CDR3 sequence: CASSQSVNQPQHF. DNA for the CDR3: TGCGCCAGCAGCCAATCCGTAAATCAGCCCCAGCATTTT.